The next 20 T cell receptor beta chains were all read from a single sample in a study of technical replicates of blood from a handful of donors. The protocol was immunoSEQ multiplex PCR, while the TCRdb copy is restricted to in-frame clones and leaves out a portion. The profile shows about 81,000 clones, 90% to 98% of them singletons. Sample: T cells isolated from PBMCs. These receptors came from a human donor in good health.

The chain joins TRBV6-4 to TRBJ2-1, with 9 nucleotides matching TRBD2. Trimming removed 6 bases from V and 8 bases from J; junction bases left unmatched: 14. Germline V gene data show CDR1 as MRHNA and CDR2 as SNTAGT. This CDR3 has 16 residues. The CDR3 coding sequence is TGTGCCAGCAGCGACAAAGTCGATAGCGGGAGCGATGAGCAGTTCTTC. Residues: CASSDKVDSGSDEQFF.

The chain has TRBV9 and TRBJ2-1; 7 nucleotides line up with TRBD2. V gave up 4 bases and J gave up 3 bases; unmatched junction bases: 4. The germline V gene has CDR1 SGDLS and CDR2 YYNGEE. CDR3 length equals 14 residues. CDR3 in DNA: TGTGCCAGCAGCCCTCGGACTAGCTACAATGAGCAGTTCTTC. Translated, it gives CASSPRTSYNEQFF.

The V gene is TRBV6-1, the J gene TRBJ1-1; 7 nucleotides line up with TRBD1. The germline CDR1 and CDR2 sequences are MNHNS and SASEGT. This CDR3 is built from 14 residues. The trim removed 5 bases at V and 2 bases at J, leaving 5 bases unmatched. For the CDR3, the DNA is TGTGCCAGCAGTCTTGGACAGGCCAACACTGAAGCTTTCTTT. Encoded protein: CASSLGQANTEAFF.

The CDR3 is CSVKGGAVEQFF. In nucleotides, the CDR3 is TGCAGCGTGAAGGGGGGGGCAGTCGAGCAGTTCTTC. The genes are TRBV29-1 and TRBJ2-1, with D possibly matching TRBD2 (7 bases). Germline V gene sequence: CDR1 SQVTM, CDR2 ANQGSEA. Between the trimmed V and J ends, which lost 6 bases and 10 bases, there was a span of 16 bases. This CDR3 contains 12 residues.

The rearrangement links TRBV7-9 to TRBJ1-6; no firm D call. Germline loops: CDR1 SEHNR, CDR2 FQNEAQ (reference sequence). Trimming pared 1 base from V and 13 bases from J, leaving 14 bases between. The CDR3 length is 14 residues. CDR3 loop: CASSLDHGTGPLHF. CDR3 coding DNA: TGTGCCAGCAGCTTAGATCACGGTACCGGGCCCCTCCACTTT.

This clone showed up just once. The chain combines TRBV6-4 with TRBJ2-2, with TRBD2 identical over 8 bases. CDR3 length equals 14 residues. Germline loops: CDR1 MRHNA, CDR2 SNTAGT. Losses at the gene ends were 6 bases for V and 0 bases for J; bases not matched to a gene: 0. The CDR3 nucleotides are TGTGCCAGCAGGGGACTAGCGAACACCGGGGAGCTGTTTTTT. It encodes CASRGLANTGELFF.

V is TRBV13 and J is TRBJ2-7; 11 nucleotides match TRBD2. J gave up 2 bases and V 4 bases, and 13 bases lay outside the gene matches. There are 18 residues in the CDR3. CDR1 and CDR2 (germline): PRHDT, FYEKMQ (reference sequence). The CDR3: CASSSLQSLAGGAYEQYF. CDR3 bases: TGTGCCAGCAGCTCCCTACAATCCCTAGCGGGGGGAGCCTACGAGCAGTACTTC.

This clone was observed a few times. The chain links TRBV6-1 to TRBJ2-5, with D unclear. Trimming left V 8 bases short and J 1 base short, with 23 bases between. CDR3 length: 17 amino acids. Germline V gives CDR1 MNHNS, CDR2 SASEGT. In DNA form, the CDR3 reads TGTGCCAGCCGTGGAGTTACCTATCGCGGCAGCCAAGAGACCCAGTACTTC. Translation gives CASRGVTYRGSQETQYF.

This rearrangement joins TRBV5-1 to TRBJ2-7; D perhaps matches TRBD2 (5 bases). V was trimmed by 2 bases and J by 6 bases, leaving 6 bases between them. Germline CDR1 is SGHRS and CDR2 is YFSETQ. The CDR3 consists of 11 residues. The CDR3 nucleotides are TGCGCCAGCAGCTTCCGGGGCGAGCAGTACTTC. This sequence encodes CASSFRGEQYF.

V usage is TRBV11-2 and J usage is TRBJ1-1; D might be TRBD1 (5 bases). In germline, CDR1 is SGHAT, CDR2 FQNNGV. V dropped 5 bases and J dropped 1 base, with 17 bases sitting between them. CDR3 size: 16 residues. CDR3 coding DNA: TGTGCCAGCAGCCCTCACCCGGGGGAGGCGAACACTGAAGCTTTCTTT. Translating gives CASSPHPGEANTEAFF. The full variable domain, in which reference TRBV11-2 and TRBJ1-1 provide the parts outside the CDR3, is EAGVAQSPRYKIIEKRQSVAFWCNPISGHATLYWYQQILGQGPKLLIQFQNNGVVDDSQLPKDRFSAERLKGVDSTLKIQPAKLEDSAVYLCASSPHPGEANTEAFFGQGTRLTVV.

The chain has TRBV10-2 and TRBJ1-1; 7 bases match TRBD1. This CDR3 is 13 amino acids long. Trimming removed 7 bases from V and 7 bases from J; junction bases left unmatched: 9. Germline CDR1 reads WSHSY; CDR2 reads SAAADI. For the CDR3, the DNA is TGCGCCAGCATACTGACAGGGACAAGTGAAGCTTTCTTT. As protein: CASILTGTSEAFF.

The chain uses TRBV30 and TRBJ2-6, with 7 positions matching TRBD1. The germline gives CDR1 GTSNPN, CDR2 SVGIG (reference sequence). Trimming removed 5 bases from V and 0 bases from J; junction bases left unmatched: 10. This CDR3 has 17 residues. The CDR3 is CAWSARQGSSGANVLTF. The CDR3 DNA follows: TGTGCCTGGTCCGCCCGACAGGGTAGCTCTGGGGCCAACGTCCTGACTTTC.

The chain is built from TRBV4-1 and TRBJ1-1; the D gene is possibly TRBD1 (5 bases). In germline, CDR1 is MGHRA, CDR2 YSYEKL. Trimming cost V 6 bases and J 3 bases, with 11 bases left between them. This CDR3 region has 13 residues. The CDR3 DNA sequence: TGCGCCAGCAGGGTAGACAGCTACACTGAAGCTTTCTTT. This encodes CASRVDSYTEAFF.

In its sample, this clone was seen once. The J gene is TRBJ1-4, the V gene TRBV18; possible D gene TRBD1, 6 bases. V lost 2 bases to trimming and J lost 8 bases, with 18 bases between them. Germline CDR1 KGHSH, CDR2 LQKENI. The CDR3 has 16 residues. The CDR3 bases are TGTGCCAGCTCACCAGATTCAAACAGGGTAGAGGAAAAACTGTTTTTT. It encodes CASSPDSNRVEEKLFF.

The V gene is TRBV7-2, the J gene TRBJ2-4, with 11 positions matching TRBD2. Germline CDR1 reads SGHTA; CDR2 reads FQGNSA. The V segment lost 0 bases and the J segment 13 bases; nucleotides outside the gene matches: 5. The CDR3 sequence is 14 residues long. The CDR3, as DNA: TGTGCCAGCAGCTTAGCGAGTCTAGCGGGGGGACAGTACTTC. Translating it yields CASSLASLAGGQYF.

Here the CDR3 DNA reads TGTGCCAGCGGAAGACTTAAGAGGACAGGGGGAGAATCACCCCTCCACTTT. Translated, it gives CASGRLKRTGGESPLHF. The gene calls are TRBV11-2 and TRBJ1-6; the match to TRBD1 covers 10 bases. The CDR3 length is 17 residues. Per germline, CDR1 SGHAT and CDR2 FQNNGV. V dropped 8 bases and J dropped 10; count of bases not matched to a gene: 17.

The V gene is TRBV6-5, the J gene TRBJ1-2; D is possibly TRBD1 (5 bases). V lost 6 bases, J lost 4 bases, and 15 bases lay in between. From germline, CDR1 is MNHEY and CDR2 SVGAGI. This CDR3 has 14 residues. CDR3 sequence (DNA): TGTGCCAGCAGCCTCTCCAGGCAGGGCTATGGCTACACCTTC. This translates into CASSLSRQGYGYTF.

The chain couples TRBV6-4 to TRBJ2-1, with 8 bases lining up with TRBD2. The CDR3 is 15 residues long. V was pared by 3 bases and J by 6 bases, with 7 bases of the junction left unmatched. The germline gives CDR1 MRHNA, CDR2 SNTAGT. The CDR3 bases are TGTGCCAGCAGTGAGGCAGCGGGAGAAATCAATGAGCAGTTCTTC. Amino acid sequence: CASSEAAGEINEQFF.

The chain carries TRBV12-5 and TRBJ1-2; possibly TRBD1 for D (5 bases). The V and J ends lost 1 base and 2 bases respectively, with 8 bases between them. CDR3 size: 14 residues. Germline V lookup: CDR1 LGHNT, CDR2 FRNRAP. The CDR3 nucleotides are TGTGCTAGTGGTTTGGATGGGGGGAACTATGGCTACACCTTC. Its protein is CASGLDGGNYGYTF.

The rearrangement links TRBV10-1 to TRBJ1-2, with a weak D call TRBD1 (6 bases). This CDR3 region has 15 residues. The germline V and J ends were trimmed by 4 bases and 3 bases, with 15 bases remaining between them. CDR1 is WNHNN, CDR2 SYGVQD, per germline (reference sequence). The CDR3 is CASSVIVGADYGYTF. The CDR3 nucleotides read TGCGCCAGCAGTGTTATAGTGGGGGCGGACTATGGCTACACCTTC.